Described below is a single TCR beta chain sequence and its context. The antigen is not known. CDR3 length: 16 residues. With 0 bases clipped from V and 9 bases from J, the junction kept 9 bases outside the gene matches. The V gene's germline CDR1 is LGHNA and CDR2 YNFKEQ. Clones were read by immunoSEQ multiplex PCR, and TCRdb kept only the in-frame ones, dropping some. This table holds approximately 65,000 clones, around nine tenths found once. This specimen belongs to a study of OX40 agonist ivuxolimab in advanced cancers. Study results and caveats: Partial responders receiving 0.1-3.0 mg/kg showed among the lowest clonal expansion. Fewer expanded clones were found on average in CD4+ than in CD8+ T cells.

The sample in question was CD4+ or CD8+ T cells sorted from blood, obtained in a trial of the OX40 agonist ivuxolimab. The sequence was collected from an adult with an advanced solid tumor such as melanoma, head and neck, liver or kidney cancer. The J gene is TRBJ2-1, the V gene TRBV4-2; 9 nucleotides line up with TRBD2. The CDR3 DNA follows: TGTGCCAGCAGCCAAGATTTGGGCGGGGGGGCGGCTGAGCAGTTCTTC. Its translation is CASSQDLGGGAAEQFF.